A single sample is the source of the 14 T cell receptor beta chains below, sequenced in a study of shared clonotypes between healthy human individuals. The repertoire was sequenced with immunoSEQ multiplex PCR; TCRdb's copy has only in-frame clones and lacks some. The sample shows some 300,000 clones, around 67% of them seen only once. What was sequenced was memory CD4+ T cells sorted from blood. Subset here: CD45RA-negative fraction. The receptors here all came from a man younger than 40 in good health.

This sequence joins TRBV7-2 and TRBJ1-1; D is uncertain. V shed 4 bases and J shed 1 base, with 7 bases lying between them. In germline, CDR1 is SGHTA, CDR2 FQGNSA. The CDR3 totals 13 residues. The CDR3 sequence is CASSSHANTEAFF. CDR3 bases: TGTGCCAGCAGCTCACATGCGAACACTGAAGCTTTCTTT.

The CDR3 DNA reads as TGCGCCAGCAGCTTAGAAACGGGACGGCTTGGAGAGCAGTACTTC. Translation gives CASSLETGRLGEQYF. The chain carries TRBV5-1 and TRBJ2-7; D tentatively reads TRBD1 or TRBD2 (5 bases each). The CDR3 consists of 15 residues. CDR1 is SGHRS, CDR2 YFSETQ, per germline. Trimming took 2 bases from V and 7 from J, leaving 19 bases between them. Full variable domain (missing parts from reference TRBV5-1 and TRBJ2-7): KAGVTQTPRYLIKTRGQQVTLSCSPISGHRSVSWYQQTPGQGLQFLFEYFSETQRNKGNFPGRFSGRQFSNSRSEMNVSTLELGDSALYLCASSLETGRLGEQYFGPGTRLTVT.

This sequence joins TRBV19 and TRBJ1-1; D unclear. This CDR3 is 13 amino acids long. The germline V and J ends were trimmed by 0 bases and 3 bases, with 5 bases remaining between them. Germline V gene sequence: CDR1 LNHDA, CDR2 SQIVND (reference sequence). The CDR3 region has the DNA TGTGCCAGTAGTATAGACGGCTACACTGAAGCTTTCTTT. It specifies CASSIDGYTEAFF.

This clone was detected only once. The J gene is TRBJ2-3, the V gene TRBV5-1; 8 nucleotides agree with TRBD1. CDR1 is SGHRS and CDR2 is YFSETQ in the germline V gene. The V gene end was trimmed by 0 bases and the J gene end by 5 bases; junction bases not matched to a gene: 5. CDR3 length: 15 residues. The CDR3 region is CASSLVTGGRDTQYF. Written as DNA, the CDR3 is TGCGCCAGCAGCTTGGTAACAGGGGGGAGAGATACGCAGTATTTT. The full variable domain, in which reference TRBV5-1 and TRBJ2-3 provide the parts outside the CDR3, is KAGVTQTPRYLIKTRGQQVTLSCSPISGHRSVSWYQQTPGQGLQFLFEYFSETQRNKGNFPGRFSGRQFSNSRSEMNVSTLELGDSALYLCASSLVTGGRDTQYFGPGTRLTVL.

V and J are TRBV11-2 and TRBJ2-7, with 9 nucleotides matching TRBD2. Losses at the gene ends were 0 bases for V and 3 bases for J; bases not matched to a gene: 3. CDR1 and CDR2 from the germline V gene are SGHAT and FQNNGV. This CDR3 comprises 15 residues. The CDR3 nucleotides are TGTGCCAGCAGCTTAGAAGGACTAGCGCGCTACGAGCAGTACTTC. This encodes CASSLEGLARYEQYF.

J is TRBJ2-3 and V is TRBV7-6; D may correspond to TRBD1 or TRBD2 (6 bases each). This CDR3 has 15 amino acids. Trimming left V 0 bases short and J 6 bases short, with 13 bases between. Germline lookup yields CDR1 SGHVS and CDR2 FNYEAQ. The CDR3 DNA is TGTGCCAGCAGCTTAGCTACTAGCAGGGGCGATACGCAGTATTTT. Protein: CASSLATSRGDTQYF.

J is TRBJ2-7 and V is TRBV5-1; 12 nucleotides line up with TRBD1. The V and J ends lost 2 bases and 0 bases, in that order; junction bases with no gene match: 12. This CDR3 spans 19 amino acids. Germline CDR1 SGHRS, CDR2 YFSETQ. Written as DNA, the CDR3 is TGCGCCAGCAGCTTCTACTCCGGGACAGGGGGCCTGAGCTCCTACGAGCAGTACTTC. As protein: CASSFYSGTGGLSSYEQYF.

This clone was seen only a few times. The same CDR3 can be traced to other DNA sequences in this sample. The chain links TRBV11-2 to TRBJ2-3; D might be TRBD1 (6 bases). This CDR3 comprises 15 residues. The ends were cut back, 0 bases at V and 4 bases at J, with 11 bases in the middle. Germline V lookup: CDR1 SGHAT, CDR2 FQNNGV. For the CDR3, the DNA is TGTGCCAGCAGCTTAGAGGGGGCAGGGGCAGATACGCAGTATTTT. It is translated as CASSLEGAGADTQYF.

This clone was seen just once. V and J are TRBV25-1 and TRBJ2-1, with D uncertain. This CDR3 has 12 amino acids. CDR1 and CDR2 from the germline V gene are MGHDK and SYGVNS. Trimming left V 2 bases short and J 8 bases short, with 7 bases between. In DNA, the CDR3 is TGTGCCAGCAGTGAAACGAACCATGAGCAGTTCTTC. The encoded protein is CASSETNHEQFF.

Written as DNA, the CDR3 is TGCGCCAGCAGCTTGCAAGGACAGGGAGAAAACACTGAAGCTTTCTTT. It translates to CASSLQGQGENTEAFF. This sequence joins TRBV5-1 and TRBJ1-1; TRBD1 matches at 8 bases. The CDR3 runs to 16 residues. V shed 1 base, J shed 2 bases, and the junction held 7 bases outside the gene matches. Germline lookup yields CDR1 SGHRS and CDR2 YFSETQ.

The chain recombines TRBV5-1 with TRBJ1-4; 8 nucleotides agree with TRBD1. CDR1 SGHRS and CDR2 YFSETQ come from the germline V gene. The CDR3 has 14 residues. The J segment lost 5 bases and the V segment lost 4 bases, leaving 4 bases of the junction unmatched. CDR3: CASSQTGENEKLFF. The CDR3 DNA sequence: TGCGCCAGCAGCCAGACAGGGGAAAATGAAAAACTGTTTTTT. Full variable domain (rest looked up from reference TRBV5-1 and TRBJ1-4): KAGVTQTPRYLIKTRGQQVTLSCSPISGHRSVSWYQQTPGQGLQFLFEYFSETQRNKGNFPGRFSGRQFSNSRSEMNVSTLELGDSALYLCASSQTGENEKLFFGSGTQLSVL.

This clone was seen a handful of times. This chain connects TRBV5-1 to TRBJ1-1, with D possibly TRBD1 on 5 matching bases. In germline, CDR1 is SGHRS, CDR2 YFSETQ. The CDR3 extends over 14 amino acids. Trimming cost V 0 bases and J 6 bases, with 12 bases left between them. In DNA form, the CDR3 reads TGCGCCAGCAGCTTGGAGTCAGGGATCGCTGAAGCTTTCTTT. Protein sequence: CASSLESGIAEAFF.

The chain is built from TRBV30 and TRBJ1-1, with 7 bases that match TRBD1. Germline trimming cut 2 bases from V and 2 bases from J; bases unmatched to any gene: 14. This CDR3 has 17 residues. CDR1 and CDR2 from the germline V gene are GTSNPN and SVGIG (reference sequence). CDR3 nucleotide sequence: TGTGCCTGGAGTACTCCTCAATTGGGACAGTTAAACACTGAAGCTTTCTTT. It encodes CAWSTPQLGQLNTEAFF.

This clone was counted a single time. The chain has TRBV2 and TRBJ1-2; D is perhaps TRBD1 (6 bases). The CDR3 is made up of 14 amino acids. CDR1 and CDR2 from the germline V gene are SNHLY and FYNNEI. V lost 1 base and J 2 bases, leaving 8 bases between the germline ends. The CDR3 is CASSEVGANYGYTF. In nucleotides, the CDR3 is TGTGCCAGCAGTGAAGTGGGGGCAAACTATGGCTACACCTTC.